Shown below are 17 T cell receptor beta chains from a single sample sequenced in a study of OX40 agonist ivuxolimab in advanced cancers. Profiled with immunoSEQ multiplex PCR; TCRdb holds only in-frame clones, not every one. The table has some 86,000 clones, about nine tenths seen once. The sample was CD4+ or CD8+ T cells sorted from blood, taken in a trial of the OX40 agonist ivuxolimab. The origin of the receptors is an adult with an advanced solid tumor such as melanoma, head and neck, liver or kidney cancer.

CDR3 sequence (DNA): TGTGCCAGCAGTACTAGACAGGGGGCCGGTGAAGCTTTCTTT. Protein sequence: CASSTRQGAGEAFF. This chain connects TRBV6-1 to TRBJ1-1; TRBD1 matches at 10 bases. J gave up 7 bases and V 5 bases, and 7 bases lay outside the gene matches. Germline lookup yields CDR1 MNHNS and CDR2 SASEGT. This CDR3 region has 14 residues.

This sequence joins TRBV5-1 and TRBJ2-6; D is ambiguous. The V end was cut by 9 bases, the J end by 0 bases, with 13 bases between. Germline CDR1 reads SGHRS; CDR2 reads YFSETQ. The CDR3 sequence is 15 residues long. CDR3 coding DNA: TGCGCCACCTCTCCAGTAAGCTCTGGGGCCAACGTCCTGACTTTC. As protein: CATSPVSSGANVLTF.

The CDR3 nucleotides read TGTGCCAGCACCCTTACCCAGGGGGTCTCTGGAAACACCATATATTTT. Protein product: CASTLTQGVSGNTIYF. This chain connects TRBV2 to TRBJ1-3, with TRBD1 identical over 7 bases. Germline V gives CDR1 SNHLY, CDR2 FYNNEI. After removal of 7 bases from V and 0 bases from J, the junction contained 9 bases not matched to a gene. The CDR3 runs 16 residues.

Only one count was recorded for this clone. The V and J genes are TRBV6-6 and TRBJ2-7; 9 bases align to TRBD2. V trimming: 4 bases; J trimming: 7 bases; junction bases outside the gene matches: 8. The length of the CDR3 is 14 residues. Germline-derived CDR1 and CDR2 are MNHNY and SVGAGI (reference sequence). The CDR3: CASSFAGGQNEQYV. The CDR3 DNA follows: TGTGCCAGCAGTTTCGCGGGGGGGCAGAATGAGCAGTACGTC.

The chain joins TRBV6-5 to TRBJ1-1; D is uncertain. Per germline, CDR1 MNHEY and CDR2 SVGAGI. CDR3 length equals 14 residues. The V and J ends lost 6 bases and 1 base respectively, with 12 bases between them. DNA of the CDR3: TGTGCCAGCAGATCTGATACAGAGAACACTGAAGCTTTCTTT. It codes for CASRSDTENTEAFF.

This chain links TRBV5-1 with TRBJ2-1; 8 nucleotides line up with TRBD2. Germline CDR1 and CDR2: SGHRS and YFSETQ. The CDR3 runs 15 residues. With V trimmed by 7 bases and J by 3 bases, 9 bases remained unmatched. The CDR3 DNA sequence: TGCGCCAGCCTGAGCGGGGGTCCGCACTACAATGAGCAGTTCTTC. Its translation: CASLSGGPHYNEQFF.

This clone was picked up one time. The V gene is TRBV29-1, the J gene TRBJ1-1, with unresolved D. Germline CDR1 and CDR2: SQVTM and ANQGSEA. V lost 2 bases and J 5 bases, leaving 6 bases between the germline ends. This CDR3 is built from 11 residues. The CDR3 protein is CSVESSTEAFF. DNA of the CDR3: TGCAGCGTTGAATCCTCGACTGAAGCTTTCTTT.

The genes are TRBV7-8 and TRBJ2-3; tentative D call: TRBD2 (5 bases). The germline CDR1 and CDR2 sequences are SGHVS and FQNEAQ. V dropped 2 bases and J dropped 4 bases, with 10 bases sitting between them. The CDR3 has 14 amino acids. DNA for the CDR3: TGTGCCAGCAGCTTACCGGGAAGCCCAGATACGCAGTATTTT. Translated: CASSLPGSPDTQYF.

This clone has a single count. The chain couples TRBV28 to TRBJ2-7, with TRBD1 identical over 8 bases. CDR1 and CDR2 (germline): MDHEN, SYDVKM. The CDR3 is 14 amino acids. The V gene end was trimmed by 5 bases and the J gene end by 4 bases; junction bases not matched to a gene: 7. As DNA, the CDR3 is TGTGCCAGCAGTCCAGTCAGGGGGCGATACGAGCAGTACGTC. Protein product: CASSPVRGRYEQYV.

V and J are TRBV7-3 and TRBJ2-5, with D perhaps TRBD1 or TRBD2 (6 bases each). CDR1 and CDR2 (germline): SGHTA, FQGTGA. The V gene lost 5 bases and the J gene lost 4 bases, with 14 bases spanning the gap. The CDR3 totals 14 residues. The CDR3 nucleotides are TGTGCCAGCAGCCCGGGGGCAGGGGTAGAGACCCAGTACTTC. Its translation is CASSPGAGVETQYF. Full variable domain (outside the CDR3, taken from reference TRBV7-3 and TRBJ2-5): GAGVSQTPSNKVTEKGKYVELRCDPISGHTALYWYRQSLGQGPEFLIYFQGTGAADDSGLPNDRFFAVRPEGSVSTLKIQRTERGDSAVYLCASSPGAGVETQYFGPGTRLLVL.

This clone was seen just once. V is TRBV14 and J is TRBJ1-1, with D unresolved. The CDR3 extends over 13 amino acids. The V end lost 3 bases, the J end lost 0 bases, and 5 bases lay between the germline ends. Germline lookup yields CDR1 SGHDN and CDR2 FVKESK. DNA of the CDR3: TGTGCCAGCAGCCAGGTAATGAACACTGAAGCTTTCTTT. Translating it yields CASSQVMNTEAFF. Using reference TRBV14 and TRBJ1-1 for the parts outside the CDR3, the full variable domain is EAGVTQFPSHSVIEKGQTVTLRCDPISGHDNLYWYRRVMGKEIKFLLHFVKESKQDESGMPNNRFLAERTGGTYSTLKVQPAELEDSGVYFCASSQVMNTEAFFGQGTRLTVV.

The rearrangement uses TRBV28 and TRBJ2-5; D not resolved. Trimming removed 5 bases from V and 2 bases from J, with 3 bases in between. The CDR3 totals 11 residues. Germline V gene lookup returns CDR1 MDHEN and CDR2 SYDVKM. The CDR3 is CASSVQETQYF. CDR3 in DNA: TGTGCCAGCAGTGTGCAAGAGACCCAGTACTTC.

The chain joins TRBV5-5 to TRBJ1-6; 7 bases match TRBD1. The CDR3 length is 13 residues. Trimming cost V 4 bases and J 12 bases; bases outside gene matches: 7. CDR1 and CDR2 (germline): SGHKS, YYEKEE (reference sequence). The CDR3 spells CASSPRQGLPLHF. The CDR3 DNA sequence: TGTGCCAGCAGCCCCAGACAGGGCTTACCCCTCCACTTT.

The genes are TRBV28 and TRBJ2-1; TRBD2 might be the D (5 bases). Germline V gene data show CDR1 as MDHEN and CDR2 as SYDVKM. V lost 6 bases and J 4 bases, leaving 10 bases between the germline ends. The CDR3 is 13 residues long. CDR3: CASSRGNYNEQFF. The CDR3 DNA reads TGTGCCAGCAGCCGGGGAAATTACAATGAGCAGTTCTTC.

This clone was found once. The rearrangement uses TRBV9 and TRBJ2-3; 7 bases align to TRBD2. Germline V CDR1 and CDR2: SGDLS, YYNGEE. The ends lost 2 bases at V and 5 bases at J; junction bases unmatched: 8. The CDR3 has 15 residues. CDR3 amino acids: CASSVSSGSGDTQYF. As DNA, the CDR3 is TGTGCCAGCAGCGTGTCTAGCGGCAGTGGAGATACGCAGTATTTT.

The rearrangement links TRBV5-6 to TRBJ1-5; 8 bases align to TRBD1. The CDR3 length is 15 residues. Germline CDR1 SGHDT, CDR2 YYEEEE. Trimming removed 0 bases from V and 6 bases from J; junction bases left unmatched: 5. CDR3 protein: CASSLGQGAGQPQHF. The CDR3 coding sequence is TGTGCCAGCAGCTTGGGGCAGGGGGCCGGTCAGCCCCAGCATTTT.

Only a few counts were recorded for this clone. J is TRBJ1-6 and V is TRBV7-3; D gene ambiguous. Germline V gene lookup returns CDR1 SGHTA and CDR2 FQGTGA. CDR3 length: 14 amino acids. V was shortened by 6 bases and J by 5 bases, with 11 bases between the two germline ends. In DNA, the CDR3 is TGTGCCAGCAGGGCGGGGTTGGATAATTCACCCCTCCACTTT. This encodes CASRAGLDNSPLHF.